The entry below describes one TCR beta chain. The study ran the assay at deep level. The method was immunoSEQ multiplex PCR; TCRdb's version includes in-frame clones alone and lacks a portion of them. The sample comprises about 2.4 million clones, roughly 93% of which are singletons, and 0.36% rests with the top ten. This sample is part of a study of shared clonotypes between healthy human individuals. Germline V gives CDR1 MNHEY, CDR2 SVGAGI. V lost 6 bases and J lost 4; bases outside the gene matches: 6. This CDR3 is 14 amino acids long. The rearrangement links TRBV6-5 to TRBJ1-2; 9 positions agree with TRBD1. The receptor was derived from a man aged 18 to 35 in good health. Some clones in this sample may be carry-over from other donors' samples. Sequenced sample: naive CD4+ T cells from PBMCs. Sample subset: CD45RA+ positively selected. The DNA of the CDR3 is TGTGCCAGCAGATTACCGGGACAGGGCTATGGCTACACCTTC. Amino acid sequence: CASRLPGQGYGYTF.